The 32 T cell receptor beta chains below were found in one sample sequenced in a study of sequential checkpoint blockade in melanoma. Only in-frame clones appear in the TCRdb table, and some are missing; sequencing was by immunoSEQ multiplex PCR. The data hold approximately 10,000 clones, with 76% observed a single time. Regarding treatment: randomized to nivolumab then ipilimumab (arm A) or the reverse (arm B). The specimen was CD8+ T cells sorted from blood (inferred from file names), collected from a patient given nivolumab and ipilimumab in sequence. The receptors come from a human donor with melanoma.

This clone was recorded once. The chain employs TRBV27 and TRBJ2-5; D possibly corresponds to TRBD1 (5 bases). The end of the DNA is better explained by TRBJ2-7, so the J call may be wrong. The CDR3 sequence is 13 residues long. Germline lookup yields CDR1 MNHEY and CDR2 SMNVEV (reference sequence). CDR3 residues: CASSTGILYEQYF. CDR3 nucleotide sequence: TGTGCCAGCAGTACAGGTATTCTCTACGAGCAGTACTTC.

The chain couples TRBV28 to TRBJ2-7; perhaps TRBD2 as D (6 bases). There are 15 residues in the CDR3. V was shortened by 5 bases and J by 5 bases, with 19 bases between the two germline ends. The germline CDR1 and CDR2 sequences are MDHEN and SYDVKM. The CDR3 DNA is TGTGCCAGCAGTCCCCCCGGGGGAGAGGGGCACGAGCAGTACTTC. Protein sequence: CASSPPGGEGHEQYF. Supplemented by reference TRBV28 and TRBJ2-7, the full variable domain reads DVKVTQSSRYLVKRTGEKVFLECVQDMDHENMFWYRQDPGLGLRLIYFSYDVKMKEKGDIPEGYSVSREKKERFSLILESASTNQTSMYLCASSPPGGEGHEQYFGPGTRLTVT.

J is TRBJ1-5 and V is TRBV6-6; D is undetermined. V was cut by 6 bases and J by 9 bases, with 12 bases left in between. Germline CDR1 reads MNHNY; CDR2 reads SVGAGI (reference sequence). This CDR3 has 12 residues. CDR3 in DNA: TGTGCCAGCAGCTCAGAAGCGGGGCCCCAGCATTTT. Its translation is CASSSEAGPQHF.

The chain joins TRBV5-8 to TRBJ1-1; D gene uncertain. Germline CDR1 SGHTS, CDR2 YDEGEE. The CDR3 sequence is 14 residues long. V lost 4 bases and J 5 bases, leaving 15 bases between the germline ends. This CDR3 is CASSQTTSGTEAFF. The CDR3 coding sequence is TGTGCCAGCAGCCAGACAACGTCGGGGACTGAAGCTTTCTTT.

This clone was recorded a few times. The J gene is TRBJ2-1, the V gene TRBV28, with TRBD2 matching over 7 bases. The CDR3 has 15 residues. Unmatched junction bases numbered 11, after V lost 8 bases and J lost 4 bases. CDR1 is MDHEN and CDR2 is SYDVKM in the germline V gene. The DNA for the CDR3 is TGTGCCAGCCGAACCGGGACTACCAAATACAATGAGCAGTTCTTC. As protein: CASRTGTTKYNEQFF.

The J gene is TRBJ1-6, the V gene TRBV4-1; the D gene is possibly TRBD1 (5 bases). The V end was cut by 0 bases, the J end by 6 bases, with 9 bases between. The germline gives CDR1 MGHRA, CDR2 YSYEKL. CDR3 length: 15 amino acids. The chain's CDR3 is CASSQDSGSNSPLHF. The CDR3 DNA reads TGCGCCAGCAGCCAAGATTCAGGGTCTAATTCACCCCTCCACTTT.

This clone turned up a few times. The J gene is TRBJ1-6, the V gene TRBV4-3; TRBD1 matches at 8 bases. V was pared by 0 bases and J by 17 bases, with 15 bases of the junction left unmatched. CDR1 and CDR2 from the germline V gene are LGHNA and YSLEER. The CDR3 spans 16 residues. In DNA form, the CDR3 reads TGCGCCAGCAGCCAAGATGGCGGCAGGGGGCCATCCATCATCCACTTT. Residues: CASSQDGGRGPSIIHF.

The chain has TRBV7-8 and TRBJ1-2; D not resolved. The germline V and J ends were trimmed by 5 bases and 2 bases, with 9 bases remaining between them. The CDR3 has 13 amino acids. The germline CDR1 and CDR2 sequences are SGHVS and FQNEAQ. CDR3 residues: CASSRLSNYGYTF. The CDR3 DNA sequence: TGTGCCAGCAGCCGGTTGTCAAACTATGGCTACACCTTC.

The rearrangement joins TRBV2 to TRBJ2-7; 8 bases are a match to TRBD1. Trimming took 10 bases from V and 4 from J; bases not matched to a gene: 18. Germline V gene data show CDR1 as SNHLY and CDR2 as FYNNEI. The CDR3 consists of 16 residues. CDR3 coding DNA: TGTGCCACAGAGACCCAATCGGACAGGGCACCATACGAGCAGTACTTC. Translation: CATETQSDRAPYEQYF.

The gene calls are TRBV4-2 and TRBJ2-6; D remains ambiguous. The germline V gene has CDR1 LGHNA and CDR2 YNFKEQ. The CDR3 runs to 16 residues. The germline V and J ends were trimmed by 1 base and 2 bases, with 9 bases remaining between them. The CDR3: CASSQVEVTGANVLTF. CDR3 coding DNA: TGTGCCAGCAGCCAAGTTGAGGTTACTGGGGCCAACGTCCTGACTTTC.

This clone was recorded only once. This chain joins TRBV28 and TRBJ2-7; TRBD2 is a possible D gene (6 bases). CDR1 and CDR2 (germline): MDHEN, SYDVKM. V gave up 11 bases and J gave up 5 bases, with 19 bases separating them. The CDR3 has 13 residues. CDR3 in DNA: TGTGCCGGGAACAGGCCGGGGGACCACGAGCAGTACTTC. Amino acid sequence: CAGNRPGDHEQYF.

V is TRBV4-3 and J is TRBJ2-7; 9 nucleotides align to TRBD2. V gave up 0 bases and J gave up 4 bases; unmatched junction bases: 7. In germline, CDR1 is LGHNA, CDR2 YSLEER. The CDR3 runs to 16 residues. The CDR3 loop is CASSQDAGGPQYEQYF. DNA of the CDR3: TGCGCCAGCAGCCAAGATGCGGGGGGGCCTCAGTACGAGCAGTACTTC.

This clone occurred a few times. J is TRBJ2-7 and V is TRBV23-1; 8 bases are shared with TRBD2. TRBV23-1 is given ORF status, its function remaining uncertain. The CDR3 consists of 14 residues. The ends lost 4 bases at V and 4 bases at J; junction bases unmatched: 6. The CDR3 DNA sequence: TGCGCCAGCAGTCGGTCACTAGCGGCGTACGAGCAGTACTTC. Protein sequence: CASSRSLAAYEQYF.

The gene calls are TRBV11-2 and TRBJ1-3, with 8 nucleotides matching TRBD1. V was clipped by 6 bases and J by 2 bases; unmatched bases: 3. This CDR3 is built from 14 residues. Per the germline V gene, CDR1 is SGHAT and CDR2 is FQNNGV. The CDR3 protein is CASRPTGAGNTIYF. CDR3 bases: TGTGCCAGCAGACCGACAGGGGCTGGAAACACCATATATTTT.

The CDR3 bases are TGTGCCAGCAGTTTATCGACCAGCGGTTCCTACGAGCAGTACTTC. Protein sequence: CASSLSTSGSYEQYF. The genes are TRBV27 and TRBJ2-7; perhaps TRBD2 as D (5 bases). The V gene's germline CDR1 is MNHEY and CDR2 SMNVEV (reference sequence). The CDR3 length is 15 residues. V was cut by 0 bases and J by 1 base, with 10 bases left in between.

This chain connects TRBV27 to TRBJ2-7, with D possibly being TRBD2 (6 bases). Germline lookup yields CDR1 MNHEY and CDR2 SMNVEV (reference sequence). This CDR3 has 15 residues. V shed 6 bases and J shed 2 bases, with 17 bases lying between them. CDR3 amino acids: CASRITSRWPYEQYF. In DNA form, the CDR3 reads TGTGCCAGCAGGATTACTAGCAGGTGGCCCTACGAGCAGTACTTC.

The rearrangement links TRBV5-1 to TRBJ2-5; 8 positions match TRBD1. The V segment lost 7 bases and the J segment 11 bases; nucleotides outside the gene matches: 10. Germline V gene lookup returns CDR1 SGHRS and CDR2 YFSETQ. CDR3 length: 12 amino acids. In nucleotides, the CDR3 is TGCGCCAGCGGCAGGGGGCAAGGAGAGCAGTACTTC. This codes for CASGRGQGEQYF.

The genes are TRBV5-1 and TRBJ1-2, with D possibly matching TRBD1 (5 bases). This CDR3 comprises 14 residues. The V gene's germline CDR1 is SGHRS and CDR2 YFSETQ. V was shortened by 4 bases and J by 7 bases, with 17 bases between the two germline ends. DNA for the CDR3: TGCGCCAGCAGCGACTACGGGGGGGGGAGTGGCTACACCTTC. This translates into CASSDYGGGSGYTF.

CDR3 nucleotide sequence: TGCGCCAGCAGCCAAGGTAACGAGCAGTACTTC. It specifies CASSQGNEQYF. V gene TRBV4-3 combines with J gene TRBJ2-7; D unclear. The CDR3 runs to 11 residues. Germline V gene lookup returns CDR1 LGHNA and CDR2 YSLEER. Deletions cut 1 base from V and 5 bases from J, with 3 bases between.

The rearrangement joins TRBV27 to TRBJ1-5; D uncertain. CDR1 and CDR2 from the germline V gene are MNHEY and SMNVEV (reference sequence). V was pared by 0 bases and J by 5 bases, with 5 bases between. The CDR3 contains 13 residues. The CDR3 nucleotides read TGTGCCAGCAGTTTATCCGGGGATCAGCCCCAGCATTTT. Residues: CASSLSGDQPQHF.

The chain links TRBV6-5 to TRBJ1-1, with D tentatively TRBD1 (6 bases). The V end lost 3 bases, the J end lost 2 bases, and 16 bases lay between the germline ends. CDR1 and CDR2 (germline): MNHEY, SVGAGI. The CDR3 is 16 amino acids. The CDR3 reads CASSYRDNRINTEAFF. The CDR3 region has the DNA TGTGCCAGCAGTTATCGGGACAACAGGATCAACACTGAAGCTTTCTTT.

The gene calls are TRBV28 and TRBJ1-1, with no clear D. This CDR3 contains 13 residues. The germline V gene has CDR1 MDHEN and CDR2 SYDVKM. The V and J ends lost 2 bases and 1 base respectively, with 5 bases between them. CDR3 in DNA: TGTGCCAGCAGTTTAGGCACGAACACTGAAGCTTTCTTT. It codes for CASSLGTNTEAFF.

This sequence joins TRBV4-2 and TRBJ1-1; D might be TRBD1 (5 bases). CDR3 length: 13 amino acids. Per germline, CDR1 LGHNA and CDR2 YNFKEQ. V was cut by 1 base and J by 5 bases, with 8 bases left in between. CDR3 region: CASSQGGETEAFF. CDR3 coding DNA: TGTGCCAGCAGCCAAGGGGGGGAGACTGAAGCTTTCTTT.

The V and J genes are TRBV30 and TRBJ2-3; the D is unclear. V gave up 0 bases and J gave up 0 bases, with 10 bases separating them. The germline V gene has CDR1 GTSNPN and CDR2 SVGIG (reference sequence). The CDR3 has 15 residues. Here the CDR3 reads CAWSVLSDSTDTQYF. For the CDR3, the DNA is TGTGCCTGGAGTGTATTAAGCGACAGCACAGATACGCAGTATTTT.

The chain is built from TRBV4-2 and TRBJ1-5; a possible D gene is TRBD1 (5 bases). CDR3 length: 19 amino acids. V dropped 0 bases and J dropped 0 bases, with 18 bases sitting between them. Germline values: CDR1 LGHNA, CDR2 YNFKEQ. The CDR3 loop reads CASSQEWPGQTNSNQPQHF. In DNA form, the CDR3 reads TGTGCCAGCAGCCAAGAATGGCCAGGGCAGACAAATAGCAATCAGCCCCAGCATTTT.

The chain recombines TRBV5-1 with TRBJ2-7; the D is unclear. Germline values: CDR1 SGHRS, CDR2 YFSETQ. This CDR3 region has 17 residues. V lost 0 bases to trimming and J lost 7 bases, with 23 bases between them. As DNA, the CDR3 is TGCGCCAGCAGCTTGGTTCCGCAGGAAGCCCAGGTTGCGGAGCAGTACTTC. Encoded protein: CASSLVPQEAQVAEQYF.

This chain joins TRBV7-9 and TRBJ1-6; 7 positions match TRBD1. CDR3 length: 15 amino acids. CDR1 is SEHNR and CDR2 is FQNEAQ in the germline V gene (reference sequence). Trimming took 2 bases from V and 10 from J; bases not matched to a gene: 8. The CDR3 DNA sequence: TGTGCCAGCAGCTTACGAGACAGGGATCAATCACCCCTCCACTTT. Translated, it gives CASSLRDRDQSPLHF.

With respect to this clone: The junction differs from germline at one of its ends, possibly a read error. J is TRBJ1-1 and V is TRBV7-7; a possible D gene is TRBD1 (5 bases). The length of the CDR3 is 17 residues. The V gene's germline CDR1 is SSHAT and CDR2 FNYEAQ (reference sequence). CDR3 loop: CASSLVRSTRRGTEAFF. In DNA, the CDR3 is TGTGCTAGCAGCTTAGTTCGCAGCACCAGGAGGGGAACTGAAGCTTTCTTT.

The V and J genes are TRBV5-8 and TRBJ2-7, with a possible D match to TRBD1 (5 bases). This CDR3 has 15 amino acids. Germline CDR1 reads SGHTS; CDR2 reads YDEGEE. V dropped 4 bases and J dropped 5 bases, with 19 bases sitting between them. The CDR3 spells CASSLSGQGINEQYF. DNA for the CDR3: TGTGCCAGCAGCCTATCCGGGCAGGGTATCAACGAGCAGTACTTC.

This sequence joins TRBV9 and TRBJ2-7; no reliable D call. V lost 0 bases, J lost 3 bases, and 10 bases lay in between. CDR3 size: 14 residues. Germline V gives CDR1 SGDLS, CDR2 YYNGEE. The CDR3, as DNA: TGTGCCAGCAGCGTAGGTGATGGAGTCTACGAGCAGTACTTC. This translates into CASSVGDGVYEQYF.

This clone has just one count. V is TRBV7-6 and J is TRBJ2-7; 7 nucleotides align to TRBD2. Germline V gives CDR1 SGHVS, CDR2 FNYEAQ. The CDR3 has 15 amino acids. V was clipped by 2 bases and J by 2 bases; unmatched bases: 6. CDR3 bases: TGTGCCAGCAGCTTATTTGGGGGGGAAACCTACGAGCAGTACTTC. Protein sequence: CASSLFGGETYEQYF.

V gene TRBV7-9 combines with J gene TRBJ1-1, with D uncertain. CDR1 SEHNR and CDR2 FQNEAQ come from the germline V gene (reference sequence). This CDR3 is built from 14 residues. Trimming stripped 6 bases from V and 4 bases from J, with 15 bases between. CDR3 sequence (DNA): TGTGCCAGCAGACCCTCGGGGTTACGCACTGAAGCTTTCTTT. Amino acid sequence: CASRPSGLRTEAFF.